One sample yielded the 26 T cell receptor beta chains listed below, sequenced in a study of blood T cell repertoires in COVID-19. Assay: immunoSEQ multiplex PCR; the TCRdb copy retains only in-frame clones and omits some. The sample gives 300,000 to 350,000 clones, roughly 87% of which show up once; about 8.9% is in the top ten. The specimen sequenced was PBMCs or T cells enriched from blood (not recorded which). The receptors shown here come from a young woman who had recovered from COVID-19.

This clone was seen a few times. The rearrangement joins TRBV7-9 to TRBJ2-7; D is possibly TRBD2 (5 bases). Germline V CDR1 and CDR2: SEHNR, FQNEAQ (reference sequence). The V end was cut by 1 base, the J end by 4 bases, with 11 bases between. This CDR3 has 14 residues. In nucleotides, the CDR3 is TGTGCCAGCAGCTTAGTTAGTAAGCGGTACGAGCAGTACTTC. This encodes CASSLVSKRYEQYF.

The chain recombines TRBV27 with TRBJ1-6, with 7 bases aligning to TRBD1. Unmatched junction bases numbered 9, after V lost 3 bases and J lost 4 bases. This CDR3 has 17 amino acids. Germline V lookup: CDR1 MNHEY, CDR2 SMNVEV (reference sequence). CDR3: CASSFSIPGQYNSPLHF. CDR3 coding DNA: TGTGCCAGCAGTTTTTCAATCCCGGGACAGTATAATTCACCCCTCCACTTT.

A single count supports this clone. V usage is TRBV27 and J usage is TRBJ2-7, with a tentative D call TRBD1 (6 bases). The CDR3 is 18 residues long. CDR1 MNHEY and CDR2 SMNVEV come from the germline V gene (reference sequence). The germline V and J ends were trimmed by 0 bases and 0 bases, with 18 bases remaining between them. CDR3 coding DNA: TGTGCCAGCAGTTTATCGCCCCGTCGAGGACAGAGCTCCTACGAGCAGTACTTC. The encoded protein is CASSLSPRRGQSSYEQYF.

The CDR3 sequence is CASSIDRTGAYYGYTF. In DNA form, the CDR3 reads TGTGCCAGTAGTATAGACCGGACAGGGGCCTACTATGGCTACACCTTC. The rearrangement joins TRBV19 to TRBJ1-2; 9 nucleotides line up with TRBD1. J gave up 3 bases and V 0 bases, and 5 bases lay outside the gene matches. CDR1 LNHDA and CDR2 SQIVND come from the germline V gene (reference sequence). CDR3 length equals 16 residues.

The CDR3 DNA sequence: TGTGCCAGCAGTCAATCCGACAGACGTCAGCCCCAGCATTTT. This encodes CASSQSDRRQPQHF. The V call is TRBV28, the J call TRBJ1-5, with a tentative D call TRBD1 (5 bases). Deletions cut 5 bases from V and 6 bases from J, with 14 bases between. The V gene's germline CDR1 is MDHEN and CDR2 SYDVKM. This CDR3 contains 14 residues.

The chain employs TRBV18 and TRBJ1-4; possibly TRBD1 for D (6 bases). V lost 1 base and J lost 11, with 20 bases in between. CDR3 size: 16 residues. Germline V gives CDR1 KGHSH, CDR2 LQKENI. The CDR3 here is CASSPQPQGIQGKLFF. Here the CDR3 DNA reads TGTGCCAGCTCACCACAACCGCAGGGGATTCAAGGGAAACTGTTTTTT. The full variable domain, rest sourced from reference TRBV18 and TRBJ1-4, is NAGVMQNPRHLVRRRGQEARLRCSPMKGHSHVYWYRQLPEEGLKFMVYLQKENIIDESGMPKERFSAEFPKEGPSILRIQQVVRGDSAAYFCASSPQPQGIQGKLFFGSGTQLSVL.

The rearrangement joins TRBV28 to TRBJ1-2, with TRBD1 matching over 7 bases. Germline lookup yields CDR1 MDHEN and CDR2 SYDVKM. This CDR3 has 15 residues. The trim removed 10 bases at V and 4 bases at J, leaving 15 bases unmatched. The CDR3 sequence is CATMDEGGPTYGYTF. The DNA of the CDR3 is TGTGCCACCATGGATGAAGGGGGCCCAACCTATGGCTACACCTTC.

This CDR3 is CASSGSSYNEQFF. CDR3 in DNA: TGTGCCAGCAGTGGGAGCTCCTACAATGAGCAGTTCTTC. V is TRBV7-9 and J is TRBJ2-1; D is perhaps TRBD2 (5 bases). CDR3 size: 13 residues. Trimming cost V 6 bases and J 0 bases, with 6 bases left between them. The germline CDR1 and CDR2 sequences are SEHNR and FQNEAQ (reference sequence).

The chain couples TRBV7-9 to TRBJ2-7, with a tentative D call TRBD1 (6 bases). This CDR3 has 13 residues. The germline CDR1 and CDR2 sequences are SEHNR and FQNEAQ (reference sequence). Trimming cost V 2 bases and J 5 bases, with 10 bases left between them. CDR3 bases: TGTGCCAGCAGCTTATACGAGGGGGACGAGCAGTACTTC. Amino acids: CASSLYEGDEQYF.

The genes are TRBV14 and TRBJ1-2; 11 nucleotides match TRBD1. This CDR3 contains 16 residues. In germline, CDR1 is SGHDN, CDR2 FVKESK. Trimming removed 4 bases from V and 5 bases from J; junction bases left unmatched: 9. Written as DNA, the CDR3 is TGTGCCAGCAGCCGCGGACAGGGGGCATTCGTGTATGGCTACACCTTC. Residues: CASSRGQGAFVYGYTF.

V is TRBV28 and J is TRBJ1-2, with 7 bases identical to TRBD1. V lost 6 bases and J lost 4; bases outside the gene matches: 2. Germline CDR1 reads MDHEN; CDR2 reads SYDVKM. This CDR3 contains 12 residues. CDR3 loop: CASRGGSYGYTF. CDR3 in DNA: TGTGCCAGCAGAGGGGGCAGCTATGGCTACACCTTC.

The chain uses TRBV7-8 and TRBJ2-7; 7 bases fit TRBD1. CDR3 length: 15 residues. The ends lost 5 bases at V and 2 bases at J; junction bases unmatched: 9. The germline V gene has CDR1 SGHVS and CDR2 FQNEAQ. The CDR3 coding sequence is TGTGCCAGCAGCGCAGACAGGGTGACAGCCTACGAGCAGTACTTC. It yields the protein CASSADRVTAYEQYF.

The chain uses TRBV7-9 and TRBJ2-5; 8 bases are shared with TRBD2. CDR1 is SEHNR, CDR2 FQNEAQ, per germline (reference sequence). Unmatched junction bases numbered 7, after V lost 2 bases and J lost 5 bases. This CDR3 has 15 amino acids. DNA of the CDR3: TGTGCCAGCAGCTTAATCGGGGGGGCCTTGGAGACCCAGTACTTC. Translating it yields CASSLIGGALETQYF.

V is TRBV12-3 or TRBV12-4 and J is TRBJ2-5; D unresolved. The CDR3 loop spans 13 amino acids. V was cut by 3 bases and J by 4 bases, with 9 bases left in between. The DNA of the CDR3 is TGTGCCAGCAGTTTGCGAAACGGAGAGACCCAGTACTTC. Amino acids: CASSLRNGETQYF.

To note about this clone: One end of the junction is discordant with germline, which a read error may explain. The rearrangement uses TRBV6-5 and TRBJ1-2, with 7 bases aligning to TRBD1. This CDR3 contains 15 residues. The germline CDR1 and CDR2 sequences are MNHEY and SVGAGI. CDR3 in DNA: TGTGCCAGCAGTGACTCGGGACAGCTTCAGGATGGCTACACCTTC. It codes for CASSDSGQLQDGYTF.

The chain has TRBV5-4 and TRBJ2-7, with D possibly matching TRBD2 (5 bases). The V gene lost 0 bases and the J gene lost 6 bases, with 13 bases spanning the gap. CDR1 is SGHNT and CDR2 is YYREEE in the germline V gene (reference sequence). This CDR3 is 14 amino acids long. The CDR3 spells CASSLVGIDTEQYF. The DNA of the CDR3 is TGTGCCAGCAGCTTGGTCGGGATCGACACCGAGCAGTACTTC.

The rearrangement links TRBV6-1 to TRBJ2-1; weak D call: TRBD1 (6 bases). CDR1 MNHNS and CDR2 SASEGT come from the germline V gene. Trimming removed 3 bases at V and 7 bases at J, with 19 bases between. This CDR3 is 16 amino acids long. The CDR3 nucleotides are TGTGCCAGCAGTGACTATGACAGGTCGTTCGTAAATGAGCAGTTCTTC. It translates to CASSDYDRSFVNEQFF.

CDR3 DNA: TGTGCCAGCAGTTACAGCGGGAGGGCTCGCGAGCAGTTCTTC. The encoded protein is CASSYSGRAREQFF. The J gene is TRBJ2-1, the V gene TRBV6-2 or TRBV6-3; 10 nucleotides agree with TRBD2. Germline assignment: CDR1 MNHEY and CDR2 SVGEGT. CDR3 length: 14 amino acids. With V trimmed by 2 bases and J by 10 bases, 5 bases remained unmatched.

For the CDR3, the DNA is TGTGCCAGCAGGTCTTTGGGGAATGGAGGGGATTCACCCCTCCACTTT. Its protein product is CASRSLGNGGDSPLHF. This chain uses TRBV27 with TRBJ1-6, with D perhaps TRBD1 (5 bases). Germline V gives CDR1 MNHEY, CDR2 SMNVEV (reference sequence). Trimming took 6 bases from V and 8 from J, leaving 20 bases between them. CDR3 size: 16 residues.

This CDR3 is CASSPYRGDPKKYNEQFF. CDR3 sequence (DNA): TGCGCCAGCAGCCCCTACAGGGGTGACCCAAAAAAGTACAATGAGCAGTTCTTC. The chain employs TRBV4-1 and TRBJ2-1; 7 bases line up with TRBD1. This CDR3 comprises 18 residues. V lost 4 bases and J lost 4; bases outside the gene matches: 16. Germline CDR1 is MGHRA and CDR2 is YSYEKL.

This clone has just one count. The chain couples TRBV29-1 to TRBJ2-6; maybe TRBD1 (6 bases). CDR1 and CDR2 from the germline V gene are SQVTM and ANQGSEA. V lost 5 bases and J 0 bases, leaving 8 bases between the germline ends. The CDR3 runs to 14 residues. The DNA of the CDR3 is TGCAGCGTTAGGACAGTCTCTGGGGCCAACGTCCTGACTTTC. Translation gives CSVRTVSGANVLTF. The complete variable domain, with remaining parts taken from reference TRBV29-1 and TRBJ2-6, reads SAVISQKPSRDICQRGTSLTIQCQVDSQVTMMFWYRQQPGQSLTLIATANQGSEATYESGFVIDKFPISRPNLTFSTLTVSNMSPEDSSIYLCSVRTVSGANVLTFGAGSRLTVL.

The J gene is TRBJ1-4, the V gene TRBV28, with 10 positions matching TRBD1. CDR1 and CDR2 from the germline V gene are MDHEN and SYDVKM. The CDR3 loop spans 15 amino acids. With V trimmed by 5 bases and J by 10 bases, 10 bases remained unmatched. The CDR3 here is CASSPTGTGVGKLFF. CDR3 in DNA: TGTGCCAGCAGTCCAACCGGGACAGGGGTGGGAAAACTGTTTTTT.

The chain carries TRBV7-9 and TRBJ2-5; TRBD2 aligns across 9 bases. J gave up 13 bases and V 3 bases, and 9 bases lay outside the gene matches. This CDR3 has 13 residues. Germline-derived CDR1 and CDR2 are SEHNR and FQNEAQ (reference sequence). Here the CDR3 reads CASSFPGLAAPYF. Written as DNA, the CDR3 is TGTGCCAGCAGCTTCCCGGGACTAGCCGCCCCGTACTTC.

The chain is built from TRBV3-1 (or the pseudogene TRBV3-2) and TRBJ2-7; no firm D call. Germline V lookup: CDR1 LGHDT, CDR2 YNNKEL (reference sequence). This CDR3 contains 16 residues. Trimming shortened V by 4 bases and J by 2 bases, and 18 bases separated the two germline ends. The CDR3 sequence: CASSPRGGVITYEQYF. The CDR3 DNA reads TGTGCCAGCAGCCCCCGCGGTGGCGTAATTACCTACGAGCAGTACTTC.

The chain combines TRBV19 with TRBJ2-1; TRBD2 agrees at 10 bases. The trim removed 6 bases at V and 7 bases at J, leaving 6 bases unmatched. The CDR3 extends over 14 amino acids. The germline V gene has CDR1 LNHDA and CDR2 SQIVND (reference sequence). In nucleotides, the CDR3 is TGTGCCAGTAGAGCGGGAGGGCCTCGAAATGAGCAGTTCTTC. It yields the protein CASRAGGPRNEQFF.

This chain uses TRBV2 with TRBJ1-2, with TRBD1 matching 8 bases. Germline lookup yields CDR1 SNHLY and CDR2 FYNNEI. Trimming cost V 4 bases and J 7 bases; bases outside gene matches: 5. The CDR3 consists of 13 residues. CDR3 amino acids: CASSAQTGAGYTF. CDR3 in DNA: TGTGCCAGCAGTGCCCAGACAGGGGCTGGCTACACCTTC.